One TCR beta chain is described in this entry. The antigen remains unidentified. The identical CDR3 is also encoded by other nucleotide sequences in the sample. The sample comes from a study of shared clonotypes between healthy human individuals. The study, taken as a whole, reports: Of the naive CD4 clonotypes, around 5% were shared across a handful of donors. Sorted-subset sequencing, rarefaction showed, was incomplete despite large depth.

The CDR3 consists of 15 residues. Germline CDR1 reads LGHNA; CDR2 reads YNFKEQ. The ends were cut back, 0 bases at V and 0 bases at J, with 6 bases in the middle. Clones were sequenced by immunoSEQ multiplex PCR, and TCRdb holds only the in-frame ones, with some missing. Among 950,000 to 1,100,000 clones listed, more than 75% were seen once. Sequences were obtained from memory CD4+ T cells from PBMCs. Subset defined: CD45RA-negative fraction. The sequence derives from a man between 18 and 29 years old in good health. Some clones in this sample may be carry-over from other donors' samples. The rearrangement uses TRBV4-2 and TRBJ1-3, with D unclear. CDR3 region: CASSQEGSSGNTIYF. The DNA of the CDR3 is TGTGCCAGCAGCCAAGAAGGGAGCTCTGGAAACACCATATATTTT.